What follows describes a single TCR beta chain. The sample originates from a study of blood T cell repertoires in COVID-19. Overall study: COVID-19 samples, acute and convalescent, were from the United States, Italy and Spain. Sample material is recorded as cDNA or gDNA derived from T cells, B-cell-depleted T cells, or PBMCs.

The data were produced by immunoSEQ multiplex PCR, yet TCRdb's version contains in-frame clones alone and is incomplete. This sample has about 300,000 clones, with 86% found just once. The CDR3 spans 11 residues. Germline V gene sequence: CDR1 SQVTM, CDR2 ANQGSEA. Trimming removed 1 base from V and 5 bases from J, with 5 bases in between. The chain couples TRBV29-1 to TRBJ1-2; D gene uncertain. The clonotype originates from a woman aged 18-35 years who had recovered from COVID-19. The sequencing input was PBMCs or T cells enriched from blood (not recorded which). The CDR3: CSVEGPYGYTF. For the CDR3, the DNA is TGCAGCGTTGAAGGTCCTTATGGCTACACCTTC.